Below are 12 T cell receptor beta chains sequenced from a single sample in a study of T cell repertoires in cytomegalovirus infection. MiXCR, run by TCRdb on the reads, gives a single entry per CDR3 protein. The sample consists of roughly 500,000 distinct CDR3 sequences, 30% to 40% of them appearing once. These receptors have no known antigen. The source was cultured PBMCs, collected from culture after CMV antigen stimulation. The receptors were gathered from a human donor in good health (CMV status not recorded). Some clones in this sample may be carry-over from other donors' samples.

This chain connects TRBV5-1 to TRBJ1-2; 8 bases map to TRBD1. V shed 2 bases and J 9 bases; nucleotides not matched to a gene: 12. Germline lookup yields CDR1 SGHRS and CDR2 YFSETQ. The length of the CDR3 is 15 residues. This chain's CDR3 is CASSFEGQGGPRYTF. Written as DNA, the CDR3 is TGCGCCAGCAGCTTCGAAGGACAGGGAGGTCCTCGCTACACCTTC.

This sequence joins TRBV28 and TRBJ1-5; perhaps TRBD1 as D (6 bases). Germline V gene sequence: CDR1 MDHEN, CDR2 SYDVKM. V was shortened by 5 bases and J by 1 base, with 15 bases between the two germline ends. The CDR3 extends over 16 amino acids. This CDR3 reads CASSLGGPGSNQPQHF. In DNA form, the CDR3 reads TGTGCCAGCAGTCTAGGGGGACCGGGAAGCAATCAGCCCCAGCATTTT.

This chain uses TRBV6-1 with TRBJ1-1; perhaps TRBD1 as D (5 bases). CDR3 length equals 15 residues. Looked up from germline, CDR1 is MNHNS and CDR2 is SASEGT. V was cut by 6 bases and J by 0 bases, with 14 bases left in between. For the CDR3, the DNA is TGTGCCAGCAGACAGAGGGGATCGGTGAACACTGAAGCTTTCTTT. As protein: CASRQRGSVNTEAFF.

The V gene is TRBV28, the J gene TRBJ1-6; no clear D gene. V was clipped by 4 bases and J by 7 bases, with 11 bases between them. This CDR3 spans 14 amino acids. Germline-derived CDR1 and CDR2 are MDHEN and SYDVKM. The CDR3 sequence is CASSSRAINSPLHF. As DNA, the CDR3 is TGTGCCAGCAGTTCCCGGGCCATCAATTCACCCCTCCACTTT.

The chain combines TRBV29-1 with TRBJ2-1, with 13 bases that match TRBD2. This CDR3 is 13 amino acids long. Germline-derived CDR1 and CDR2 are SQVTM and ANQGSEA. V lost 8 bases and J lost 8; bases outside the gene matches: 6. CDR3 region: CSPGLAGVDEQFF. The DNA for the CDR3 is TGCAGCCCTGGACTAGCGGGAGTTGATGAGCAGTTCTTC.

The chain employs TRBV19 and TRBJ2-7; D is unresolved. This CDR3 region has 14 residues. CDR1 is LNHDA, CDR2 SQIVND, per germline (reference sequence). Trimming stripped 6 bases from V and 0 bases from J, with 12 bases between. CDR3 loop: CASRAVASSYEQYF. As DNA, the CDR3 is TGTGCCAGTAGGGCGGTGGCCAGCTCCTACGAGCAGTACTTC.

There are a few counts of this clonotype. The V call is TRBV20-1, the J call TRBJ2-5, with D perhaps matching TRBD2 (6 bases). Looked up from germline, CDR1 is DFQATT and CDR2 is SNEGSKA (reference sequence). The V end lost 7 bases, the J end lost 5 bases, and 8 bases lay between the germline ends. The CDR3 totals 10 residues. As DNA, the CDR3 is TGCAGTGTAGGGAGGGAGACCCAGTACTTC. It specifies CSVGRETQYF.

The chain combines TRBV5-8 with TRBJ1-5; D unresolved. Germline values: CDR1 SGHTS, CDR2 YDEGEE. Trimming took off 4 bases at V and 8 bases at J, with 22 bases between the two ends. This CDR3 region has 16 residues. The CDR3 loop is CASSPLANLWGEPQHF. CDR3 in DNA: TGTGCCAGCAGCCCGCTCGCGAACCTCTGGGGAGAGCCCCAGCATTTT.

This clonotype has a handful of counts. This chain joins TRBV25-1 and TRBJ1-2, with TRBD1 matching over 8 bases. CDR3 size: 15 residues. The trim removed 3 bases at V and 8 bases at J, leaving 11 bases unmatched. Germline assignment: CDR1 MGHDK and CDR2 SYGVNS. The CDR3 region is CASSDNYRGIRGYTF. CDR3 bases: TGTGCCAGCAGTGACAATTACAGGGGGATAAGGGGCTACACCTTC.

In its sample, this clonotype was seen many times. The chain combines TRBV12-3 or TRBV12-4 with TRBJ1-2, with D uncertain. This CDR3 comprises 18 residues. V was trimmed by 4 bases and J by 5 bases, leaving 26 bases between them. As DNA, the CDR3 is TGTGCCAGCAGTTCAACTCGAGGTTATGGTACATCTCATTATGGCTACACCTTC. Amino acids: CASSSTRGYGTSHYGYTF.

This clonotype has just a few counts. J is TRBJ2-1 and V is TRBV11-2; 15 bases align to TRBD2. The CDR3 is 14 amino acids. With V trimmed by 5 bases and J by 12 bases, 5 bases remained unmatched. Germline V gene data show CDR1 as SGHAT and CDR2 as FQNNGV. As DNA, the CDR3 is TGTGCCAGCAGCCCCGGGACTAGCGGGAGGCGGCAGTTCTTC. Its protein is CASSPGTSGRRQFF.

This clonotype was counted only a few times. The chain recombines TRBV7-2 with TRBJ2-1; D is unresolved. The V gene lost 4 bases and the J gene lost 7 bases, with 11 bases spanning the gap. Germline V CDR1 and CDR2: SGHTA, FQGNSA. The CDR3 spans 13 residues. The CDR3 DNA reads TGTGCCAGCAGCTCGATCTATAGGAATGAGCAGTTCTTC. Its protein is CASSSIYRNEQFF.